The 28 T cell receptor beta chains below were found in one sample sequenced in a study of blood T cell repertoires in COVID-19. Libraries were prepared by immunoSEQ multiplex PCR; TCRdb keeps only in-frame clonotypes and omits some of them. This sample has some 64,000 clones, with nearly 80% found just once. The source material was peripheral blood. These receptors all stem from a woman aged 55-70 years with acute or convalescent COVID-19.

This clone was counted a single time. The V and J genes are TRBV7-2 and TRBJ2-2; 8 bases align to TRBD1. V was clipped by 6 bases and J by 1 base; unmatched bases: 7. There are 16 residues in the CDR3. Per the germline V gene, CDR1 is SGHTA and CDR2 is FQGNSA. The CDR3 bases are TGTGCCAGCAGAGCTCAGGGGGCGGTGAACACCGGGGAGCTGTTTTTT. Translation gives CASRAQGAVNTGELFF.

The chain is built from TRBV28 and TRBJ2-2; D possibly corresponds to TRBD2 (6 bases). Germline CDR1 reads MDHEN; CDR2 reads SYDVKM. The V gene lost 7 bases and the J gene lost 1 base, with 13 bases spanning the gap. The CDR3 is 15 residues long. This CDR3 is CASIIRDLNTGELFF. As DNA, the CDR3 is TGTGCCAGCATCATCCGGGACTTGAACACCGGGGAGCTGTTTTTT.

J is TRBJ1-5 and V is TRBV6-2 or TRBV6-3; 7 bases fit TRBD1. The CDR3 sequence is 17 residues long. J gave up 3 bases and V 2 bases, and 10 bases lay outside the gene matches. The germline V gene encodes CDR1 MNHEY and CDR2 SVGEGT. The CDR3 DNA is TGTGCCAGCAGTTACGGATCCACAGGGGCCTACAATCAGCCCCAGCATTTT. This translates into CASSYGSTGAYNQPQHF.

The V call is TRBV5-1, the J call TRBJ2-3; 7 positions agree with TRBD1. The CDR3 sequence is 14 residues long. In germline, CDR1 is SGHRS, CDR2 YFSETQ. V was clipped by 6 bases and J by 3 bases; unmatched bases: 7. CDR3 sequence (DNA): TGCGCCAGCACCAGACAGGGACGGACAGATACGCAGTATTTT. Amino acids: CASTRQGRTDTQYF.

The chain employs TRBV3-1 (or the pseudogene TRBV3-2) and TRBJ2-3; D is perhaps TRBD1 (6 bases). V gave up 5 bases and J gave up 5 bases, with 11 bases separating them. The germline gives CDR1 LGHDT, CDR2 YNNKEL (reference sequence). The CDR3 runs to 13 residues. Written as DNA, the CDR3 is TGTGCCAGCAGCTCTCAGGGGTTAGATACGCAGTATTTT. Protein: CASSSQGLDTQYF.

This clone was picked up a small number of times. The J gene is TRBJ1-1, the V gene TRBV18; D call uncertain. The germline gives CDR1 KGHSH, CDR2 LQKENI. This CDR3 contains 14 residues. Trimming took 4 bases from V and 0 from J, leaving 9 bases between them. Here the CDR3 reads CASSLAGMNTEAFF. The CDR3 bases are TGTGCCAGCTCACTAGCTGGTATGAACACTGAAGCTTTCTTT.

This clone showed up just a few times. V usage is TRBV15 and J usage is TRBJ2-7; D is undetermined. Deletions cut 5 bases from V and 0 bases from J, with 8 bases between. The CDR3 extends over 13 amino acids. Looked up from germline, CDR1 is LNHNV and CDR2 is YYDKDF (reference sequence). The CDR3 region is CATSGPSSYEQYF. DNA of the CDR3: TGTGCCACCAGCGGCCCCAGCTCCTACGAGCAGTACTTC.

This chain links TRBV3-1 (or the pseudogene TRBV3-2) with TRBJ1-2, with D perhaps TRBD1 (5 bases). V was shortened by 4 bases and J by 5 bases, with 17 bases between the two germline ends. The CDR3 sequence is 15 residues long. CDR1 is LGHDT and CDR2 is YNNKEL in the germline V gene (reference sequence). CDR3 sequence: CASSPVGTRGYGYTF. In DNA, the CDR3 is TGTGCCAGCAGCCCTGTTGGGACCCGGGGGTATGGCTACACCTTC.

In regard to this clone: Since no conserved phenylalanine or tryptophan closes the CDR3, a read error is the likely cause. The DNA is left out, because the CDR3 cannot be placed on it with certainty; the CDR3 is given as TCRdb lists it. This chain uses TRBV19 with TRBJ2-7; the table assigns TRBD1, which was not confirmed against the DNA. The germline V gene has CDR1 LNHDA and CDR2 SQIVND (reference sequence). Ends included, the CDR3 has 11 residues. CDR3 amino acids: CASSTPGQGAR.

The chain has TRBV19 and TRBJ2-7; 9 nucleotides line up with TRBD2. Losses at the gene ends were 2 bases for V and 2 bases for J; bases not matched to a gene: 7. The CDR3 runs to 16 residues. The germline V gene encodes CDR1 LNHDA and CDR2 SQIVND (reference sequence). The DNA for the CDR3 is TGTGCCAGTAGTATAACCCCGGGCGGGGGGGCCTACGAGCAGTACTTC. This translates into CASSITPGGGAYEQYF.

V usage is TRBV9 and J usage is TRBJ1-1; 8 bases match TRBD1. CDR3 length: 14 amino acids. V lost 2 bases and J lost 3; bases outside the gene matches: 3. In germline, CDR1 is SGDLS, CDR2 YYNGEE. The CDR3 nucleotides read TGTGCCAGCAGCGTCGGACAGGGACACACTGAAGCTTTCTTT. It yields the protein CASSVGQGHTEAFF.

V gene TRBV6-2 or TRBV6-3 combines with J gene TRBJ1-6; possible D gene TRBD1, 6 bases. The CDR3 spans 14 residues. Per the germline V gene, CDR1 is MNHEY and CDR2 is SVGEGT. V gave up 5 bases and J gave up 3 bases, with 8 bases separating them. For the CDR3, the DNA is TGTGCCAGCAGTATGGACAGCTATAATTCACCCCTCCACTTT. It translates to CASSMDSYNSPLHF.

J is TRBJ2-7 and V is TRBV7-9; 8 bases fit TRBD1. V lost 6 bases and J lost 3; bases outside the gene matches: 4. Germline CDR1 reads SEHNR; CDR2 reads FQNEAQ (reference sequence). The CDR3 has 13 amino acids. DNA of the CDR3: TGTGCCAGCAGTACAGGGGGTGGCTACGAGCAGTACTTC. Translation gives CASSTGGGYEQYF.

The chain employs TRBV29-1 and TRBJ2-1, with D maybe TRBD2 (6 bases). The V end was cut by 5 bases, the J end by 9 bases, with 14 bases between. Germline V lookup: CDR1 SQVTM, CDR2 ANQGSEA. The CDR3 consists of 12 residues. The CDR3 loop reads CSVRTGRGEQFF. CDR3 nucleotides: TGCAGCGTTCGGACGGGGCGGGGTGAGCAGTTCTTC.

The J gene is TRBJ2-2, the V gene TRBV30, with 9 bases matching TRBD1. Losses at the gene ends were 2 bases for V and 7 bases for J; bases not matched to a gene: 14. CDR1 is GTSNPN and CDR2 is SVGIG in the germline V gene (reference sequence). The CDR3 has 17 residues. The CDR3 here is CAWSIDPGTGSIGELFF. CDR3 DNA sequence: TGTGCCTGGAGTATCGACCCCGGGACAGGGTCTATCGGGGAGCTGTTTTTT.

This chain's CDR3 is CASSRGTGGYNYGYTF. The CDR3 DNA follows: TGTGCCAGCAGCCGAGGGACAGGGGGCTACAACTATGGCTACACCTTC. V usage is TRBV7-9 and J usage is TRBJ1-2; 12 bases agree with TRBD1. Germline CDR1 and CDR2: SEHNR and FQNEAQ (reference sequence). The CDR3 has 16 amino acids. With 5 bases clipped from V and 2 bases from J, the junction kept 6 bases outside the gene matches.

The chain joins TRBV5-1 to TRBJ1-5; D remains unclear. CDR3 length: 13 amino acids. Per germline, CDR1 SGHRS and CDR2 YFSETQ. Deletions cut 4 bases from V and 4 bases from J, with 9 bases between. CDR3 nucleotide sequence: TGCGCCAGCAGCCTTTCGGGGAATCAGCCCCAGCATTTT. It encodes CASSLSGNQPQHF.

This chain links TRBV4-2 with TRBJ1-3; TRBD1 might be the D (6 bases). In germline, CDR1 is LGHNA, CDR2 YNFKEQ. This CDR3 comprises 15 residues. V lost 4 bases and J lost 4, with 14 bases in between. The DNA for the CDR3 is TGTGCCAGCAGCCCGTCTCAGGGGACAGGAAACACCATATATTTT. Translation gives CASSPSQGTGNTIYF.

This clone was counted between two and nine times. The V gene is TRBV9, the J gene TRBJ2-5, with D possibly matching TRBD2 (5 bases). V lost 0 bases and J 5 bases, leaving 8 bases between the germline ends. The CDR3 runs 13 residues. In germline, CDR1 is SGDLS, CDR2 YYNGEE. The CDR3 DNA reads TGTGCCAGCAGCGTAGGGGAGTTCGAGACCCAGTACTTC. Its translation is CASSVGEFETQYF.

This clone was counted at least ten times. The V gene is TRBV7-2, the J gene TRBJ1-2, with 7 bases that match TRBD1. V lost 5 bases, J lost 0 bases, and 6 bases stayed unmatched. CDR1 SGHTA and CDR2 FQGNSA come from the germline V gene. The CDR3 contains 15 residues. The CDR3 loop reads CASSGWTGSNYGYTF. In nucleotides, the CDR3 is TGTGCCAGCAGCGGTTGGACAGGTTCTAACTATGGCTACACCTTC. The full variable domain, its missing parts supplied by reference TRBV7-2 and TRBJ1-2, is GAGVSQSPSNKVTEKGKDVELRCDPISGHTALYWYRQSLGQGLEFLIYFQGNSAPDKSGLPSDRFSAERTGGSVSTLTIQRTQQEDSAVYLCASSGWTGSNYGYTFGSGTRLTVV.

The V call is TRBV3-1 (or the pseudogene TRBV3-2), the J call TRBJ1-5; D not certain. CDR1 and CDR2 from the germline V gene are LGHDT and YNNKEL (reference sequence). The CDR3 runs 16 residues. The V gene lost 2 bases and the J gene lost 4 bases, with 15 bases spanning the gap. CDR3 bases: TGTGCCAGCAGCCAAAACGGCAGGCTTAGGAATCAGCCCCAGCATTTT. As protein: CASSQNGRLRNQPQHF.

This CDR3 is CASSVAKGGGAVADTQYF. The CDR3 DNA sequence: TGTGCCAGCAGCGTAGCTAAAGGCGGGGGGGCCGTAGCAGATACGCAGTATTTT. The chain carries TRBV9 and TRBJ2-3; 9 bases fit TRBD2. With V trimmed by 0 bases and J by 4 bases, 12 bases remained unmatched. This CDR3 spans 18 amino acids. CDR1 SGDLS and CDR2 YYNGEE come from the germline V gene.

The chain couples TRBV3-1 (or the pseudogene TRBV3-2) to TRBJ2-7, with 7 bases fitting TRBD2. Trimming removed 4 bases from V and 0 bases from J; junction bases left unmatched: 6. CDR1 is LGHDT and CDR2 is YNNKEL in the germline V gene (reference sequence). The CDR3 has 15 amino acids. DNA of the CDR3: TGTGCCAGCAGCCCGGGGGACTACGGCTCCTACGAGCAGTACTTC. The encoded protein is CASSPGDYGSYEQYF.

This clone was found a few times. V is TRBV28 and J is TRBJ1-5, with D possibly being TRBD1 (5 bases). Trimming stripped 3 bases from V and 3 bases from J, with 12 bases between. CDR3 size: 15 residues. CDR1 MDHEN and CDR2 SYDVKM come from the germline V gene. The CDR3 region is CASSFLQGHNQPQHF. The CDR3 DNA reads TGTGCCAGCAGTTTCCTGCAGGGTCACAATCAGCCCCAGCATTTT.

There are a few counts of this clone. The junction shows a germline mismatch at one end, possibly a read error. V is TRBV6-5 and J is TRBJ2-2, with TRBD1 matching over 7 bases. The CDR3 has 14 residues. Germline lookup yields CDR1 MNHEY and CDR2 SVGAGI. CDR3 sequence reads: CASSYRDRPTIVGF. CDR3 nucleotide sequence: TGTGCCAGCAGTTACCGGGACAGACCTACAATAGTCGGATTT.

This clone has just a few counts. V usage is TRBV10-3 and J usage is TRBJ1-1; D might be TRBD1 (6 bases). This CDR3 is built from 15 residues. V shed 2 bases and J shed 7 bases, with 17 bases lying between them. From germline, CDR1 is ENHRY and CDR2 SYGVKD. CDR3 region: CAISETGGQILEAFF. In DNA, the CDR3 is TGTGCCATCAGTGAGACGGGGGGACAAATACTTGAAGCTTTCTTT.

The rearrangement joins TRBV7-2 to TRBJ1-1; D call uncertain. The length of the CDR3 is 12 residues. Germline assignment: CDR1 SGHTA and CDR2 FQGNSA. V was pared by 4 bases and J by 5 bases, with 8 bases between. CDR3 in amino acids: CASSSDWTEAFF. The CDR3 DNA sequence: TGTGCCAGCAGCTCAGATTGGACTGAAGCTTTCTTT.

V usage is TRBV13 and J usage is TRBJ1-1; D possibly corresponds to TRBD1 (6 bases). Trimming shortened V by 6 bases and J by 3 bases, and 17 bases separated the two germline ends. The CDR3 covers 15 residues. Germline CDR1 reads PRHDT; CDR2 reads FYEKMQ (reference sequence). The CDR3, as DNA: TGTGCCAGCAGAGTCCGGGGGGGGCTCCACACTGAAGCTTTCTTT. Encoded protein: CASRVRGGLHTEAFF.